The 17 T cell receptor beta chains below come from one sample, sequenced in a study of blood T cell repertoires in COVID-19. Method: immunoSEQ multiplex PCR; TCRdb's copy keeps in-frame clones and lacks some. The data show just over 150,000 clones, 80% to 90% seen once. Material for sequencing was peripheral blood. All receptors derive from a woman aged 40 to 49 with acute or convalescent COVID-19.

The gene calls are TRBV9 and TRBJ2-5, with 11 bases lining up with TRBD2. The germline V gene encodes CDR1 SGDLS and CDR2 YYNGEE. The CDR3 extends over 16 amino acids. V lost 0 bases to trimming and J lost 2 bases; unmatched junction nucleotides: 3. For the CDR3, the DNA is TGTGCCAGCAGCGTAGCTCGGACTAGCGGGCAAGAGACCCAGTACTTC. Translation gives CASSVARTSGQETQYF.

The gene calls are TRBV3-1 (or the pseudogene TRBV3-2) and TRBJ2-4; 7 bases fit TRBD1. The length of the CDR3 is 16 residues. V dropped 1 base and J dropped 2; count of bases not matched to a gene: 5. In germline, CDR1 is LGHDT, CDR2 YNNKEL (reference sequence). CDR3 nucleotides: TGTGCCAGCAGCCAAGTAGGGGGCGCTTCCAAAAACATTCAGTACTTC. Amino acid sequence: CASSQVGGASKNIQYF.

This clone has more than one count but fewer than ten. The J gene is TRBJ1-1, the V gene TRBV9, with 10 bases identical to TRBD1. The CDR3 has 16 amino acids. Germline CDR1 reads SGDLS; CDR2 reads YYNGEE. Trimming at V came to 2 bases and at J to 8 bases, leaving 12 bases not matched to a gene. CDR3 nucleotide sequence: TGTGCCAGCAGCGTTGGCTTGACAGGGGGCAGGAACGAAGCTTTCTTT. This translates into CASSVGLTGGRNEAFF.

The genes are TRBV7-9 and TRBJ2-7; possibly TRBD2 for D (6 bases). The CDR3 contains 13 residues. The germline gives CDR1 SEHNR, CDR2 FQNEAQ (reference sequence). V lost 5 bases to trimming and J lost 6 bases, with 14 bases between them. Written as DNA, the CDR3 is TGTGCCAGCAGCCGGGGGATTCAGGGCGAGCAGTACTTC. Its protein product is CASSRGIQGEQYF.

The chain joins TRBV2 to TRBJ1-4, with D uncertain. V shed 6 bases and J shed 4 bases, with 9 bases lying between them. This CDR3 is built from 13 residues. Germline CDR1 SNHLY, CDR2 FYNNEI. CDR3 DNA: TGTGCCAGCAGGAGTGAAATTAATGAAAAACTGTTTTTT. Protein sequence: CASRSEINEKLFF.

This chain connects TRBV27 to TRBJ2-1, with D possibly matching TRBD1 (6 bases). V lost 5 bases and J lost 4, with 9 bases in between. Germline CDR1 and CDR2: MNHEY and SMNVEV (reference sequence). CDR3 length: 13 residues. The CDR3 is CASSKDSYNEQFF. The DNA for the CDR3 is TGTGCCAGCAGTAAGGACAGTTACAATGAGCAGTTCTTC.

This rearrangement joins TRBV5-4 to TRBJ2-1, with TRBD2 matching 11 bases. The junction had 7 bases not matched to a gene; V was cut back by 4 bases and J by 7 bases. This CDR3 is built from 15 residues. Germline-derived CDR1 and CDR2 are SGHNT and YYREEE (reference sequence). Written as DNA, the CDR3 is TGTGCCAGCAGCCAGACTAGCGGGAAGGATAATGAGCAGTTCTTC. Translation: CASSQTSGKDNEQFF.

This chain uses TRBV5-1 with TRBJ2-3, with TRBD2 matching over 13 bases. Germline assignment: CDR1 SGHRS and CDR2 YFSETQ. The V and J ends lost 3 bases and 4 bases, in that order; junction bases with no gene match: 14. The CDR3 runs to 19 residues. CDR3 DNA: TGCGCCAGCAGCTCGAAACCAACTAGACTAGCGGGAGGCGCAGATACGCAGTATTTT. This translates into CASSSKPTRLAGGADTQYF.

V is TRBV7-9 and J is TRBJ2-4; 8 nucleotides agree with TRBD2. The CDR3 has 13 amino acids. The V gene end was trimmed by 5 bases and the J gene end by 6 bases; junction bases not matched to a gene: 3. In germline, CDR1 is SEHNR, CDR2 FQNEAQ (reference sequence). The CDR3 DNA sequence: TGTGCCAGCAGCCCGGGGGGGAGAAACATTCAGTACTTC. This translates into CASSPGGRNIQYF.

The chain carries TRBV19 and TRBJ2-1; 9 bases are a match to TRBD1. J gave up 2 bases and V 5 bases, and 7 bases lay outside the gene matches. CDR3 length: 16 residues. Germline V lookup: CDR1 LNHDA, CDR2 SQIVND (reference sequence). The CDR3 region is CASSWDRVGTYNEQFF. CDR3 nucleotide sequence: TGTGCCAGTAGTTGGGACAGGGTCGGGACCTACAATGAGCAGTTCTTC.

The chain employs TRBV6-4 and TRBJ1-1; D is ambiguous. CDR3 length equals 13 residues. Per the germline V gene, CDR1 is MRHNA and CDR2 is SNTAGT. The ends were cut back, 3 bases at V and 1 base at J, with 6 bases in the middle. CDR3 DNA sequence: TGTGCCAGCAGTGAAACTTGGAACACTGAAGCTTTCTTT. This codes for CASSETWNTEAFF.

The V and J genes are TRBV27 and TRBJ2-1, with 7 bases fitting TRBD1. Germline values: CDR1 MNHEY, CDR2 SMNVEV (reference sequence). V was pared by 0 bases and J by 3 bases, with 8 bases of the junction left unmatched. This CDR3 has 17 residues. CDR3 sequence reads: CASSLSGGTVIYNEQFF. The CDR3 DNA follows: TGTGCCAGCAGTTTATCAGGTGGGACAGTTATCTACAATGAGCAGTTCTTC.

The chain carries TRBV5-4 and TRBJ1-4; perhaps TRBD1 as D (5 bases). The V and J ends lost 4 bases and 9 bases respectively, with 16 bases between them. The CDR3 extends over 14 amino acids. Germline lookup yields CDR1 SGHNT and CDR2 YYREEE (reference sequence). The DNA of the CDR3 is TGTGCCAGCAGCCCCGGTGGTGGGGGGAAAAAACTGTTTTTT. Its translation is CASSPGGGGKKLFF.

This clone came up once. CDR3 in DNA: TGTGCCAGCAGCGTAGGCGGGGTTAGGGAGACCCAGTACTTC. Its translation is CASSVGGVRETQYF. The J gene is TRBJ2-5, the V gene TRBV9; the D gene is possibly TRBD2 (6 bases). Germline V gene lookup returns CDR1 SGDLS and CDR2 YYNGEE. The CDR3 covers 14 residues. Deletions cut 0 bases from V and 5 bases from J, with 11 bases between.

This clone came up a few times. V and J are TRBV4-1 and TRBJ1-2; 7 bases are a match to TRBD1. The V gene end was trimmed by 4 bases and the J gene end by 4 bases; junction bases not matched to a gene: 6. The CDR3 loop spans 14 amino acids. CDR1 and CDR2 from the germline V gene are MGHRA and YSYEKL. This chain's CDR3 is CASSPTGTSYGYTF. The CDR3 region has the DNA TGCGCCAGCAGCCCGACAGGGACTAGCTATGGCTACACCTTC.

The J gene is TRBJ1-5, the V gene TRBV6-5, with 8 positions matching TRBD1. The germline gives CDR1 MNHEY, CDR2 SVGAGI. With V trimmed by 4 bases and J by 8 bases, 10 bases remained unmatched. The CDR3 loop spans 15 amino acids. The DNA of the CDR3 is TGTGCCAGCAGTTCTAGCCCGGACAGGGCTGAGCCCCAGCATTTT. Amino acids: CASSSSPDRAEPQHF.

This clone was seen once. For the CDR3, the DNA is TGTGCCATCAGTGAGACGCCGGTGTTGAGGGACTCCTACGAGCAGTACTTC. This gives the protein CAISETPVLRDSYEQYF. The chain uses TRBV10-3 and TRBJ2-7; weak D call: TRBD2 (5 bases). Trimming took 2 bases from V and 0 from J, leaving 17 bases between them. The CDR3 runs 17 residues. Germline V gene sequence: CDR1 ENHRY, CDR2 SYGVKD.